A single sample is the source of the 26 T cell receptor beta chains below, sequenced in a study of T cell responses to AZD1222 COVID-19 vaccine. Assay used: immunoSEQ multiplex PCR; TCRdb lists only in-frame clones, some missing. Among approximately 150,000 clones listed, about 91% were seen once. This specimen consisted of peripheral blood, obtained on day 0 of AZD1222 vaccination. These receptor sequences come from an adult in good health.

This clone was observed once. The rearrangement joins TRBV5-1 to TRBJ2-2, with a possible D match to TRBD2 (5 bases). This CDR3 contains 15 residues. Germline V gives CDR1 SGHRS, CDR2 YFSETQ. Trimming removed 5 bases at V and 4 bases at J, with 15 bases between. The CDR3 here is CASSPGSRGTGELFF. The CDR3 bases are TGCGCCAGCAGTCCCGGGTCCCGGGGCACCGGGGAGCTGTTTTTT. The whole variable domain, filled in from reference TRBV5-1 and TRBJ2-2, reads KAGVTQTPRYLIKTRGQQVTLSCSPISGHRSVSWYQQTPGQGLQFLFEYFSETQRNKGNFPGRFSGRQFSNSRSEMNVSTLELGDSALYLCASSPGSRGTGELFFGEGSRLTVL.

The rearrangement joins TRBV10-1 to TRBJ2-3, with 8 bases matching TRBD2. J gave up 5 bases and V 2 bases, and 6 bases lay outside the gene matches. Germline V gene data show CDR1 as WNHNN and CDR2 as SYGVQD (reference sequence). The CDR3 sequence is 15 residues long. This CDR3 reads CASSEGAGGGDTQYF. The CDR3 nucleotides read TGCGCCAGCAGTGAGGGCGCGGGAGGCGGAGATACGCAGTATTTT.

V gene TRBV18 combines with J gene TRBJ1-1, with no clear D. Trimming cost V 3 bases and J 8 bases, with 10 bases left between them. The CDR3 runs 12 residues. Germline V gives CDR1 KGHSH, CDR2 LQKENI. The CDR3 spells CASSPTGNEAFF. The CDR3, as DNA: TGTGCCAGCTCACCGACGGGCAACGAAGCTTTCTTT.

The V and J genes are TRBV7-8 and TRBJ2-1, with 13 bases that match TRBD2. V was clipped by 0 bases and J by 3 bases; unmatched bases: 8. The CDR3 totals 19 residues. CDR1 SGHVS and CDR2 FQNEAQ come from the germline V gene. The CDR3 DNA follows: TGTGCCAGCAGCTTAGCCCTATGGACTAGCGGGAGTCTCTACAATGAGCAGTTCTTC. Translation gives CASSLALWTSGSLYNEQFF.

V and J are TRBV11-3 and TRBJ1-2; D is unclear. Trimming cost V 0 bases and J 3 bases, with 11 bases left between them. Germline V lookup: CDR1 SGHNT, CDR2 YENEEA. The length of the CDR3 is 15 residues. This chain's CDR3 is CASSLDRGGHYGYTF. The CDR3 region has the DNA TGTGCCAGCAGCTTAGATCGAGGCGGGCACTATGGCTACACCTTC. Full variable domain (rest looked up from reference TRBV11-3 and TRBJ1-2): EAGVVQSPRYKIIEKKQPVAFWCNPISGHNTLYWYLQNLGQGPELLIRYENEEAVDDSQLPKDRFSAERLKGVDSTLKIQPAELGDSAVYLCASSLDRGGHYGYTFGSGTRLTVV.

The table lists this clone with a count of one. V gene TRBV3-1 (or the pseudogene TRBV3-2) combines with J gene TRBJ1-2; D ambiguous. Germline assignment: CDR1 LGHDT and CDR2 YNNKEL (reference sequence). This CDR3 contains 15 residues. The V gene lost 4 bases and the J gene lost 4 bases, with 16 bases spanning the gap. CDR3 amino acids: CASSLTLAGIYGYTF. DNA of the CDR3: TGTGCCAGCAGCCTCACCCTTGCGGGAATCTATGGCTACACCTTC.

This clone was counted between two and nine times. This chain connects TRBV24-1 to TRBJ2-7; D is perhaps TRBD1 or TRBD2 (5 bases each). This CDR3 comprises 16 residues. V dropped 3 bases and J dropped 4 bases, with 18 bases sitting between them. CDR1 KGHDR and CDR2 SFDVKD come from the germline V gene. In DNA, the CDR3 is TGTGCCACCAGTGATAAAACGGGGCCTAGGGCTTACGAGCAGTACTTC. This gives the protein CATSDKTGPRAYEQYF.

This chain's CDR3 is CASSLGGGLAVYEQYF. CDR3 sequence (DNA): TGTGCCAGCAGCTTGGGGGGCGGACTAGCGGTATACGAGCAGTACTTC. The rearrangement uses TRBV11-2 and TRBJ2-7; 10 nucleotides agree with TRBD2. The CDR3 consists of 16 residues. Germline assignment: CDR1 SGHAT and CDR2 FQNNGV. With 3 bases clipped from V and 4 bases from J, the junction kept 9 bases outside the gene matches.

This clone has a handful of counts. V is TRBV3-1 (or the pseudogene TRBV3-2) and J is TRBJ2-6, with TRBD1 identical over 9 bases. The germline gives CDR1 LGHDT, CDR2 YNNKEL (reference sequence). The CDR3 is 17 amino acids. J lost 0 bases, V lost 4 bases, and 4 bases had no gene match. CDR3 residues: CASSPRDRDSGANVLTF. In DNA form, the CDR3 reads TGTGCCAGCAGCCCGCGGGACAGGGACTCTGGGGCCAACGTCCTGACTTTC.

The chain has TRBV6-1 and TRBJ1-1; D is undetermined. V shed 1 base and J shed 10 bases, with 13 bases lying between them. Germline loops: CDR1 MNHNS, CDR2 SASEGT. This CDR3 spans 13 amino acids. For the CDR3, the DNA is TGTGCCAGCAGTGAAGGGCCCTTTCGGGGAGCTTTCTTT. It encodes CASSEGPFRGAFF.

The chain combines TRBV4-2 with TRBJ1-6, with 8 bases identical to TRBD1. V lost 6 bases and J lost 7; bases outside the gene matches: 8. Germline V CDR1 and CDR2: LGHNA, YNFKEQ. The CDR3 is made up of 15 amino acids. The CDR3 loop is CASRDPGQENSPLHF. The DNA of the CDR3 is TGTGCCAGCAGAGATCCGGGACAGGAGAATTCACCCCTCCACTTT.

This chain connects TRBV28 to TRBJ1-2; D is ambiguous. Germline V lookup: CDR1 MDHEN, CDR2 SYDVKM. The CDR3 sequence is 13 residues long. The V gene lost 1 base and the J gene lost 5 bases, with 8 bases spanning the gap. Here the CDR3 reads CASSLSYTYGYTF. In nucleotides, the CDR3 is TGTGCCAGCAGTTTATCATACACGTATGGCTACACCTTC.

The rearrangement joins TRBV2 to TRBJ1-5; D is uncertain. Trimming pared 7 bases from V and 6 bases from J, leaving 16 bases between. Germline CDR1 reads SNHLY; CDR2 reads FYNNEI. The CDR3 is made up of 14 amino acids. CDR3 nucleotide sequence: TGTGCCAGCAATCCGTCCTCGGAGGTTCAGCCCCAGCATTTT. It codes for CASNPSSEVQPQHF.

CDR3 DNA: TGTGCCAGCAGTCCAAGGTCCCCCTACAGCGGCAATCAGCCCCAGCATTTT. This sequence encodes CASSPRSPYSGNQPQHF. The chain has TRBV27 and TRBJ1-5; D unresolved. Trimming pared 5 bases from V and 2 bases from J, leaving 19 bases between. This CDR3 spans 17 amino acids. Germline V gene lookup returns CDR1 MNHEY and CDR2 SMNVEV (reference sequence).

The chain couples TRBV27 to TRBJ2-7; 7 bases line up with TRBD2. V was pared by 7 bases and J by 4 bases, with 7 bases of the junction left unmatched. Germline V gives CDR1 MNHEY, CDR2 SMNVEV (reference sequence). The CDR3 contains 13 residues. The CDR3 here is CASTRVGGYEQYF. The CDR3 DNA reads TGTGCCAGCACCCGGGTGGGGGGGTACGAGCAGTACTTC.

J is TRBJ1-1 and V is TRBV5-5; the match to TRBD1 covers 9 bases. The CDR3 runs to 13 residues. The ends lost 4 bases at V and 11 bases at J; junction bases unmatched: 9. CDR1 and CDR2 (germline): SGHKS, YYEKEE (reference sequence). The CDR3 sequence is CASSLPGTGWAFF. CDR3 nucleotides: TGTGCCAGCAGCCTTCCCGGGACAGGGTGGGCTTTCTTT.

V and J are TRBV27 and TRBJ1-6; unclear D gene. The CDR3 consists of 16 residues. The V gene lost 2 bases and the J gene lost 2 bases, with 10 bases spanning the gap. CDR1 MNHEY and CDR2 SMNVEV come from the germline V gene (reference sequence). In DNA form, the CDR3 reads TGTGCCAGCAGTTTAAGAGGGATTCCCTATAATTCACCCCTCCACTTT. Amino acid sequence: CASSLRGIPYNSPLHF.

J is TRBJ1-2 and V is TRBV10-3, with D uncertain. The CDR3 sequence is 14 residues long. V was shortened by 4 bases and J by 4 bases, with 13 bases between the two germline ends. Germline V gene data show CDR1 as ENHRY and CDR2 as SYGVKD. CDR3 amino acids: CAISAQAQSYGYTF. The CDR3 DNA is TGTGCCATCAGTGCGCAGGCCCAATCCTATGGCTACACCTTC.

V and J are TRBV5-4 and TRBJ2-2; the D is unclear. Trimming cost V 2 bases and J 0 bases, with 8 bases left between them. CDR1 SGHNT and CDR2 YYREEE come from the germline V gene (reference sequence). The CDR3 has 15 residues. The CDR3 coding sequence is TGTGCCAGCAGCTTAAACAAAGCGAACACCGGGGAGCTGTTTTTT. Amino acids: CASSLNKANTGELFF.

V and J are TRBV5-1 and TRBJ1-4, with a possible D match to TRBD1 (5 bases). Germline-derived CDR1 and CDR2 are SGHRS and YFSETQ. The CDR3 consists of 15 residues. Trimming removed 0 bases at V and 8 bases at J, with 14 bases between. The CDR3 reads CASSLEWGKGEKLFF. In DNA, the CDR3 is TGCGCCAGCAGCTTGGAATGGGGGAAGGGAGAAAAACTGTTTTTT. Drawing the rest from reference TRBV5-1 and TRBJ1-4, the complete variable domain is KAGVTQTPRYLIKTRGQQVTLSCSPISGHRSVSWYQQTPGQGLQFLFEYFSETQRNKGNFPGRFSGRQFSNSRSEMNVSTLELGDSALYLCASSLEWGKGEKLFFGSGTQLSVL.

The chain combines TRBV7-9 with TRBJ1-1; D is undetermined. V dropped 6 bases and J dropped 1 base, with 6 bases sitting between them. Germline V lookup: CDR1 SEHNR, CDR2 FQNEAQ (reference sequence). This CDR3 region has 12 residues. The CDR3 is CASSRENTEAFF. The CDR3 bases are TGTGCCAGCAGTCGGGAGAACACTGAAGCTTTCTTT.

The CDR3, as DNA: TGTGCCAGCAGCGTATTGGAGGAGACCGGCTACACCTTC. Protein product: CASSVLEETGYTF. The chain combines TRBV9 with TRBJ1-2, with no clear D. Looked up from germline, CDR1 is SGDLS and CDR2 is YYNGEE. The CDR3 has 13 amino acids. The V end was cut by 1 base, the J end by 8 bases, with 12 bases between.

J is TRBJ2-5 and V is TRBV2; D gene uncertain. CDR1 SNHLY and CDR2 FYNNEI come from the germline V gene. The CDR3 covers 12 residues. The V gene lost 3 bases and the J gene lost 2 bases, with 4 bases spanning the gap. The CDR3 DNA follows: TGTGCCAGCAGTGACTGGCAAGAGACCCAGTACTTC. Translating gives CASSDWQETQYF.

This rearrangement joins TRBV7-2 to TRBJ2-1; 15 positions agree with TRBD2. Trimming at V came to 5 bases and at J to 7 bases, leaving 6 bases not matched to a gene. The CDR3 runs to 16 residues. Germline loops: CDR1 SGHTA, CDR2 FQGNSA. DNA for the CDR3: TGTGCCAGCAGCAAACCGGGACTAGCGGGAGGTAATGAGCAGTTCTTC. Protein sequence: CASSKPGLAGGNEQFF.

V usage is TRBV28 and J usage is TRBJ2-1; no clear D gene. The CDR3 covers 16 residues. Trimming removed 4 bases from V and 8 bases from J, with 21 bases in between. The V gene's germline CDR1 is MDHEN and CDR2 SYDVKM. The CDR3 region has the DNA TGTGCCAGCAGTTCTATCGACGGGCTGGCCGGAGATGAGCAGTTCTTC. Translation gives CASSSIDGLAGDEQFF.

The chain links TRBV1 to TRBJ1-5; TRBD1 is taken as the D call from the table, unchecked against the DNA. TRBV1 is a pseudogene locus. CDR3 length: 14 residues. The DNA for the CDR3 is TGCACCAGCGGCAACGGGACAAGAGATCAGCCCCAGCATTTT. As protein: CTSGNGTRDQPQHF.